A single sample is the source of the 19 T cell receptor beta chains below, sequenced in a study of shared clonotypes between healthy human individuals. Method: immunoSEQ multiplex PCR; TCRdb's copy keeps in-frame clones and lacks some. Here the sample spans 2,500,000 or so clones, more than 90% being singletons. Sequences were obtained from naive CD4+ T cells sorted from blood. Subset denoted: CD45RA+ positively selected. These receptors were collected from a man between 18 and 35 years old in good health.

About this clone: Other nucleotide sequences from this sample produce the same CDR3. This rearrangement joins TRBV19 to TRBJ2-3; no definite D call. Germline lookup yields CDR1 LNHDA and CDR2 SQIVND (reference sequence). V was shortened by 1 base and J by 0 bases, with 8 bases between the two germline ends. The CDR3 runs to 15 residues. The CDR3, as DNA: TGTGCCAGTAGTATAGGTCGCGGCAGCACAGATACGCAGTATTTT. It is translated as CASSIGRGSTDTQYF. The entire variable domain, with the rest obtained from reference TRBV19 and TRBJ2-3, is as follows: DGGITQSPKYLFRKEGQNVTLSCEQNLNHDAMYWYRQDPGQGLRLIYYSQIVNDFQKGDIAEGYSVSREKKESFPLTVTSAQKNPTAFYLCASSIGRGSTDTQYFGPGTRLTVL.

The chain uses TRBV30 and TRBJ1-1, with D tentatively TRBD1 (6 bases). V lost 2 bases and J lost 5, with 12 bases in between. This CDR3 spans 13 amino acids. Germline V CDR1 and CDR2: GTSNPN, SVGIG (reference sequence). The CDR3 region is CAWSKGGGTEAFF. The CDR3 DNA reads TGTGCCTGGAGTAAAGGGGGGGGGACTGAAGCTTTCTTT.

Written as DNA, the CDR3 is TGTGCCAGTAGACCATTCACCGGGATCACTGAAGCTTTCTTT. Protein sequence: CASRPFTGITEAFF. The genes are TRBV19 and TRBJ1-1; D remains ambiguous. V gave up 6 bases and J gave up 4 bases, with 15 bases separating them. This CDR3 has 14 amino acids. Germline V lookup: CDR1 LNHDA, CDR2 SQIVND (reference sequence). The full variable domain, completed using reference TRBV19 and TRBJ1-1, is DGGITQSPKYLFRKEGQNVTLSCEQNLNHDAMYWYRQDPGQGLRLIYYSQIVNDFQKGDIAEGYSVSREKKESFPLTVTSAQKNPTAFYLCASRPFTGITEAFFGQGTRLTVV.

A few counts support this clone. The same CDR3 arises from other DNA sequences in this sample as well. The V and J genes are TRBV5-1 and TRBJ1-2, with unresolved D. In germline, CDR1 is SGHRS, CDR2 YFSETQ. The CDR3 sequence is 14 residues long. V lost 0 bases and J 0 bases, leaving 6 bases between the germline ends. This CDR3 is CASSLDRTNYGYTF. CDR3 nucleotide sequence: TGCGCCAGCAGCTTGGATCGGACTAACTATGGCTACACCTTC.

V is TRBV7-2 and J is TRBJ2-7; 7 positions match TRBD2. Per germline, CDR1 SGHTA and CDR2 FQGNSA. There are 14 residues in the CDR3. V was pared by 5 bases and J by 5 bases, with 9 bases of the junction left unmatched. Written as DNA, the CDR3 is TGTGCCAGCAGCCACAACCCCGCGGGAGACGAGCAGTACTTC. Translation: CASSHNPAGDEQYF.

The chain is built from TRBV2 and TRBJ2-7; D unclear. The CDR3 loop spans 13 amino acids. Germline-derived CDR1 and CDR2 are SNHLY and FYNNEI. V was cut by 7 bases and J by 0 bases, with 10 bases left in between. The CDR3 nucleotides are TGTGCCAGCATCGGGCCCAGCTCCTACGAGCAGTACTTC. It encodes CASIGPSSYEQYF.

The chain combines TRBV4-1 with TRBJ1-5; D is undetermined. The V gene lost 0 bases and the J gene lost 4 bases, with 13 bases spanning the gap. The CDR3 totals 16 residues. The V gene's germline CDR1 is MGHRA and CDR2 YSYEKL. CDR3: CASSQESRTGNQPQHF. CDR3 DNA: TGCGCCAGCAGCCAAGAGAGTAGGACCGGTAATCAGCCCCAGCATTTT.

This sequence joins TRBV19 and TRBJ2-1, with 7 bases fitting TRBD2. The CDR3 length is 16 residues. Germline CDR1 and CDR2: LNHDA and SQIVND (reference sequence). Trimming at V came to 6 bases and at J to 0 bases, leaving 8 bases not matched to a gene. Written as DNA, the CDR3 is TGTGCCAGTAGGCCGGCTAGCGGAAGCTCCTACAATGAGCAGTTCTTC. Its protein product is CASRPASGSSYNEQFF.

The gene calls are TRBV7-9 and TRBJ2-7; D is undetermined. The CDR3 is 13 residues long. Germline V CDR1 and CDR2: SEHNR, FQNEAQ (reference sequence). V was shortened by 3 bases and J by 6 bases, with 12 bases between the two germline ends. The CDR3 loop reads CASSLGSRSEQYF. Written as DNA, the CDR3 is TGTGCCAGCAGCTTGGGTTCGAGGAGCGAGCAGTACTTC.

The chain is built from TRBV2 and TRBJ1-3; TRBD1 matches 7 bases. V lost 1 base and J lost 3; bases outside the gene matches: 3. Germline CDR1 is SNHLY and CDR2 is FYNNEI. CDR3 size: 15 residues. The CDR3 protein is CASSEEGAVGNTIYF. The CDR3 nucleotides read TGTGCCAGCAGTGAAGAGGGGGCTGTTGGAAACACCATATATTTT.

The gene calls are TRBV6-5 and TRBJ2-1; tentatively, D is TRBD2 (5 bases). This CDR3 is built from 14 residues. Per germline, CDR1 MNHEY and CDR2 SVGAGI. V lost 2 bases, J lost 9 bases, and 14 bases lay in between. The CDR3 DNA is TGTGCCAGCAGTTACCAGCGGAGAGGTACTGAGCAGTTCTTC. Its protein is CASSYQRRGTEQFF.

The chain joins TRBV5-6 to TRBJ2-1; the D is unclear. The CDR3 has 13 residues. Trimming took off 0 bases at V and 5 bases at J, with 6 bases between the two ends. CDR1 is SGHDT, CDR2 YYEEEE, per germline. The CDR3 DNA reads TGTGCCAGCAGCTTGGCCCTGAACAATGAGCAGTTCTTC. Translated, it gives CASSLALNNEQFF.

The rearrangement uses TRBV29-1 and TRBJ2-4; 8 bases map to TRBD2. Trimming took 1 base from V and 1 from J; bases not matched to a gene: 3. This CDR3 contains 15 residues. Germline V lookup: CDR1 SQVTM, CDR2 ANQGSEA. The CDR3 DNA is TGCAGCGTTGAAGCGGGGGGGTTTGCCAAAAACATTCAGTACTTC. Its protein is CSVEAGGFAKNIQYF.

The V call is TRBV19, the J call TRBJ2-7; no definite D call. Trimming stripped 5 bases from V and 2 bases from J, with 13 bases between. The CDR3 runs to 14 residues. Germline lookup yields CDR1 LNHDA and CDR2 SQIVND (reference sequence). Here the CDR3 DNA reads TGTGCCAGTAGTCCCCTGGCGGCCACCTACGAGCAGTACTTC. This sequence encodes CASSPLAATYEQYF. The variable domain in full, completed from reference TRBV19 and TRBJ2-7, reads DGGITQSPKYLFRKEGQNVTLSCEQNLNHDAMYWYRQDPGQGLRLIYYSQIVNDFQKGDIAEGYSVSREKKESFPLTVTSAQKNPTAFYLCASSPLAATYEQYFGPGTRLTVT.

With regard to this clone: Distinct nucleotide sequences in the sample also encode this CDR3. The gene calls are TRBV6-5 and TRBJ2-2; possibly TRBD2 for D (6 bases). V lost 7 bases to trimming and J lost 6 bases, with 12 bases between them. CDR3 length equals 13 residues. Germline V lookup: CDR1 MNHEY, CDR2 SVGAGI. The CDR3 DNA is TGTGCCAGCATAAGCCCGGGAGCCGGGGAGCTGTTTTTT. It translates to CASISPGAGELFF.

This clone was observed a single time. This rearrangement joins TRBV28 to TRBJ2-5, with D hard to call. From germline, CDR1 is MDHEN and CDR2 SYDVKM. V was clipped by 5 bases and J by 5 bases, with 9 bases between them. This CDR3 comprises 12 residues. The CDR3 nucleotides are TGTGCCAGCAGTCTCGCAAGGGAGACCCAGTACTTC. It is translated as CASSLARETQYF.

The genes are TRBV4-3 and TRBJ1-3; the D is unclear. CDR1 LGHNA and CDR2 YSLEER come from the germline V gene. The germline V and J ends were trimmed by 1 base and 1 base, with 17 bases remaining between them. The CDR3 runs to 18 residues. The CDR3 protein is CASSQASTTLLSGNTIYF. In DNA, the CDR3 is TGCGCCAGCAGCCAAGCGTCGACGACATTACTTTCTGGAAACACCATATATTTT.

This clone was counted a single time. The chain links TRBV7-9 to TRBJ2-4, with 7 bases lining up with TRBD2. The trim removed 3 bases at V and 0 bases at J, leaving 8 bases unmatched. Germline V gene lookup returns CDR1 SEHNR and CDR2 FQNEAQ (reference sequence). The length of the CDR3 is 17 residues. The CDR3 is CASSFAWEGGAKNIQYF. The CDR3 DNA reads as TGTGCCAGCAGCTTCGCGTGGGAGGGCGGAGCCAAAAACATTCAGTACTTC.

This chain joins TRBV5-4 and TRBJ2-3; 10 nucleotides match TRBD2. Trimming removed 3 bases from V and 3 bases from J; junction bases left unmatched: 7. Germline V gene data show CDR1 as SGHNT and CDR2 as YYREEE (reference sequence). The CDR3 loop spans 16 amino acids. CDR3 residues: CASSWKAGGNTDTQYF. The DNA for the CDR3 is TGTGCCAGCAGCTGGAAAGCGGGGGGGAATACAGATACGCAGTATTTT.